The clone carrying this TCR beta chain turned up a few times. Its antigen is as yet unknown. The PCR ran on 60 Vbeta and 13 Jbeta primers. Original methodology: The authors later counted 70 million to 85 million unique TCR beta chains, some 10 million of them shared. TCRdb's copy holds only in-frame clones and misses some; the assay was immunoSEQ multiplex PCR. V, J and clone size are taken as reported in that table, and D and trimming were inferred from the DNA itself. The sample yields approximately 140,000 clones, around 80% seen once. This sample stems from a study of cytomegalovirus exposure and HLA in healthy donors. Study conclusions and caveats: Presence/absence comparisons presumed near-even sequencing depth among donors. Common viral pathogens seemed to be connected with several of the most significant clusters, according to a later analysis.

The ends lost 5 bases at V and 5 bases at J; junction bases unmatched: 3. CDR1 is SGHAT and CDR2 is FQNNGV in the germline V gene. This CDR3 has 14 amino acids. This clonotype was obtained from a man over 45 in good health and CMV-seronegative. The chain employs TRBV11-2 and TRBJ2-1, with 10 bases fitting TRBD1. The specimen was PBMCs. The CDR3 is CASSAGTGDNEQFF. Written as DNA, the CDR3 is TGTGCCAGCAGCGCCGGGACAGGGGACAATGAGCAGTTCTTC.